This record covers a single TCR beta chain. The antigen remains undetermined. Trimming shortened V by 4 bases and J by 2 bases, and 11 bases separated the two germline ends. The CDR3 extends over 14 amino acids. Germline CDR1 reads MNHNS; CDR2 reads SASEGT. The sample comes from a study of cytomegalovirus exposure and HLA in healthy donors. Study context: A prior analysis found 117 million unique TCR beta sequences from around 200 million T cells. Study-level findings and limits: It has been reported that TCR beta sequences accurately predicted the HLA-A and HLA-B alleles of most subjects.

Primers: 60 Vbeta forward and 13 Jbeta reverse. Using immunoSEQ multiplex PCR, the repertoire was profiled, and TCRdb retains in-frame clones only, with some absent. Here the sample spans approximately 140,000 clones, about 71% being singletons. The clonotype was recovered from a woman in her sixties in good health and CMV-seropositive. This rearrangement joins TRBV6-1 to TRBJ1-1, with D possibly being TRBD1 (5 bases). The sequenced material came from PBMCs. CDR3 sequence reads: CASSVTDSNTEAFF. The DNA of the CDR3 is TGTGCCAGCAGTGTGACAGATTCAAACACTGAAGCTTTCTTT.